This TCR beta chain derives from a study of T cell repertoires in cytomegalovirus infection. Study context: Carrying CMV and the relevant HLA type showed in public TCR beta signatures.

Study results and caveats: CMV carriers having the relevant HLA were flagged by cumulative public TCR beta family frequency. HLA-C-restricted CMV-specific TCR beta clonotypes were dominant in the ex vivo response.

TCRdb redid the calling of the reads with MiXCR, one entry per CDR3 protein. The sample contains fewer than 700,000 distinct CDR3 sequences, around 24% of which appear only once. Trimming took 3 bases from V and 7 from J; bases not matched to a gene: 6. Germline CDR1 SGHTA, CDR2 FQGNSA. The CDR3 has 15 residues. This clonotype was observed many times. Its antigen remains unknown. The source of this sequence is a human donor in good health (CMV status not recorded). Some clones in this sample may be carry-over from other donors' samples. This chain uses TRBV7-2 with TRBJ2-5; 12 positions match TRBD2. The sample was CD8+ T cells from PBMCs. The CDR3 loop is CASSLLAGGPVTQYF. DNA of the CDR3: TGTGCCAGCAGCTTGCTAGCGGGGGGGCCGGTGACCCAGTACTTC. The whole variable domain, filled in from reference TRBV7-2 and TRBJ2-5, reads GAGVSQSPSNKVTEKGKDVELRCDPISGHTALYWYRQSLGQGLEFLIYFQGNSAPDKSGLPSDRFSAERTGGSVSTLTIQRTQQEDSAVYLCASSLLAGGPVTQYFGPGTRLLVL.